These T cell receptor beta chains were read from a single sample in a study of tumor-infiltrating lymphocytes in primary liver carcinoma. A single record per CDR3 protein comes from TCRdb applying MiXCR to the multiplex PCR reads. The table has about 190,000 distinct CDR3 sequences, around four fifths seen once. The sample was tumor tissue from primary liver carcinoma. The receptors here all came from a middle-aged man with primary liver carcinoma and hepatitis B virus infection. Both conserved end residues are part of each CDR3. Each record gives: clone size, D gene, J gene, V gene, CDR3 DNA, CDR3 protein. D genes are given only for firm matches. Where a row states a size, it is once, few, many or the class of an expanded clone; other rows omit it.

.	.	TRBJ2-7	TRBV6-1	TGTGCGAGCATTAAGGTCATCGGTAGGTCCTACGAGCAGTACTTT	CASIKVIGRSYEQYF
.	.	TRBJ1-6	TRBV4-3	TGCGCCAACAGCCAAGATCTCCAAGGGCAGGGGTCGTCCTATAGTACACCCCTCCACTTT	CANSQDLQGQGSSYSTPLHF
.	.	TRBJ1-1	TRBV29-1	TGCAGCGTTAAAGACCCCGGCGGAAGGGCTGAAGCTTTATTT	CSVKDPGGRAEALF
.	.	TRBJ2-3	TRBV6-6	TGTGCCAGCAGTCCGGACTCCATTCTGCATCATTTT	CASSPDSILHHF
.	.	TRBJ1-4	TRBV6-1	TGTGTCAGCGCTATCGGTACAACTAATGAAAAACTATTTTTT	CVSAIGTTNEKLFF
.	TRBD1	TRBJ2-3	TRBV4-3	TGCGCCAGCAGCCAAACTACACAGGGGGCCGGCAGTCAGCCCCAGTATTTT	CASSQTTQGAGSQPQYF
few	.	TRBJ2-3	TRBV25-1	TGTGCCAGTACCCCGGGACATGGTACGCAGTATTTT	CASTPGHGTQYF
.	TRBD2	TRBJ2-3	TRBV5-4	TGTGCCAGCAGCTTGGTCGCGGGAGGGCCCACTGATACACAGTATTTT	CASSLVAGGPTDTQYF
.	TRBD1	TRBJ1-2	TRBV4-2	TGTGCCAACAGCCAACCCGGGACAGGGAATGGCTACACCTTC	CANSQPGTGNGYTF
.	.	TRBJ1-4	TRBV6-1	TGTGCCATCAGTGAGCTACCATCGAACAGGGTAACTAATGAAAAACTGTTCTTT	CAISELPSNRVTNEKLFF
.	.	TRBJ1-1	TRBV12-3/TRBV12-4	TGTGCCAGCAGCCCATACGACAGGCTTCGTATGAGTCGGTTGACTGAAGCTTTCTTT	CASSPYDRLRMSRLTEAFF
.	TRBD2	TRBJ2-2	TRBV10-3	TGTACCATCACCGGGACTAGCGGCGGGAAGCTGTTTTTT	CTITGTSGGKLFF